This paragraph reports one T cell receptor (beta chain). No cognate antigen has been identified for it. No much larger clonotype is one base removed from it; base qualities were not supplied. The germline V gene (reference sequence) specifies MNHNY as CDR1 and SVGAGI as CDR2. The junction carries 10 bases between V and J, which are trimmed by 7 bases and 6 bases respectively. There are 12 amino acids in the CDR3, from cysteine to phenylalanine inclusive. Left in the record is the CDR3 DNA by itself, 36 bases read in frame from the first base. The entry originates in a study of blood T cell repertoires in COVID-19 (dated by TCRdb to about 2020). Looking at the study overall: The collaborator samples originated in the United States, Italy and Spain and spanned the acute and convalescent phases of COVID-19. The material from the prospective study consisted of cDNA or gDNA derived from T cells, B-cell-depleted T cells, or PBMCs. The dataset comprised deeply sampled blood TCRbeta repertoires from subjects exposed to, actively infected with, or recovered from COVID-19. The repertoires were made available in a free public database intended to serve as a resource for research on the immune response to SARS-CoV-2. Samples came from the ongoing ImmuneRACE study (first 160 participants) plus 1,254 subjects from 6 global collaborators. Sample metadata almost always included a de-identified subject ID, COVID-19 status, age in years and sex. HLA class I and class II types, where available, came from metadata supplied by the sample provider rather than from assay-based typing. Broader findings and caveats from the paper: The amount of clinical and demographic metadata varied by source and participant and was provided uncurated.

Participants in the prospective study were aged roughly 18 to 89 years, lived in about two dozen United States geographic areas, and enrolled through a virtual design. In the prospective study, cohorts were assigned on the basis of participant-reported clinical history obtained from a screening survey and a study questionnaire. Mobile phlebotomists in the prospective study collected whole blood, serum and a nasopharyngeal or oropharyngeal swab from every participant. Over a 2-month period, participants in the prospective study had the option of providing additional blood draws and questionnaires. Before DNA extraction, prospective study blood samples were shipped either frozen or at room temperature. The immunoSEQ Assay, a bias-controlled multiplex PCR, was used to amplify TCRbeta CDR3 regions from genomic DNA. In the source study's methods: The number of nucleated cells in each sample was estimated by amplification of reference gene primers within the assay. Sequence reads were collapsed and filtered to measure the absolute abundance of every unique TCRbeta CDR3 rearrangement. For each sample, productive Simpson clonality was calculated as the square root of Simpson's diversity index across productive rearrangements. The table comes from immuneACCESS by way of TCRdb, which keeps in-frame sequences with V and J called. Part of the clones is missing from these tables; in studies checked, under half for an unresolved V gene and the rest for unknown reasons. D and trimming come from the DNA, and the V and J calls and clone size come from that table. The sample table holds 240,000 or so clones, of which around 88% were seen once. The ten largest clones take up roughly 3.5% of the sample.

The material sequenced was PBMCs or T cells enriched from blood (not recorded which). The rearranged chain carries TRBV6-6 and TRBJ2-1; the D gene is not confidently resolved. This sequence originates from a woman aged 40 to 49 with acute COVID-19. The CDR3 reads CASNPTGNEQFF. The DNA sequence is TGTGCCAGCAACCCAACCGGCAATGAGCAGTTCTTC.